This T cell receptor (beta chain) was recorded in a study of T cell responses to AZD1222 COVID-19 vaccine. General study findings and limits: Clonal diversity may have been underestimated, and the donors were mostly white British, with more females than males. Repertoires in all cases were sampled only once the peak T cell response had passed. Baseline seropositivity characterized only a handful of AZD1222 recipients. Spike-specific TCR breadth and depth rose after two AZD1222 doses.

Points on this clone: The antigen remains unidentified.

V was clipped by 5 bases and J by 4 bases; unmatched bases: 3. Germline assignment: CDR1 SGHTA and CDR2 FQGTGA. The CDR3 sequence is 13 residues long. Produced via immunoSEQ multiplex PCR; TCRdb's table is partial and in-frame only. The data hold 53,000 or so clones, with about 86% observed a single time. The chain carries TRBV7-3 and TRBJ2-7, with TRBD1 matching over 9 bases. The sequenced sample was peripheral blood, obtained 28 days after the second AZD1222 dose. The clonotype was recovered from an adult who received the AZD1222 COVID-19 vaccine. For the CDR3, the DNA is TGTGCCAGCAGCCCCGGACAGGGGTACGAGCAGTACTTC. Its translation is CASSPGQGYEQYF.